This entry describes one T cell receptor beta chain. CD8+ and CD4+ blood T cells underwent TCR beta sequencing. The authors negatively isolated CD8+ and CD4+ T cells and FACS-enriched TEMRA cells. V lost 4 bases and J 5 bases, leaving 9 bases between the germline ends. The germline V gene encodes CDR1 GTSNPN and CDR2 SVGIG (reference sequence). The CDR3 loop spans 13 amino acids. This entry is derived from a study of CD8 T cells in Susac syndrome. The RNA, roughly 0.45 to 1 ug, was put through reverse transcription using random hexamers. An immunoSEQ multiplex PCR amplified TCR beta CDR3 over 54 Vbeta and 13 Jbeta. TCRdb used MiXCR to reprocess the immunoSEQ multiplex PCR reads, holding one entry per CDR3 protein. The table includes just over 150,000 distinct CDR3 sequences, over 95% detected once.

What was sequenced was CD8+ T cells from PBMCs. This TCR came from a human donor with multiple sclerosis. The chain recombines TRBV30 with TRBJ2-6; D is unresolved. The CDR3 loop reads CAWTPSWANVLTF. As DNA, the CDR3 is TGTGCCTGGACCCCCTCATGGGCCAACGTCCTGACTTTC.